The 27 T cell receptor beta chains reported below all come from one sample, sequenced in a study of CD8 T cells in ankylosing spondylitis. TCRdb re-derived calls from the 5' RACE reads in MiXCR, one entry per CDR3 protein. The sample has about 360,000 distinct CDR3 sequences, roughly 22% seen once. Material: blood, either unsorted or a sorted T cell fraction (not recorded which). The receptors shown here come from a male donor with ankylosing spondylitis or in good health (not recorded which).

This clonotype was observed a few times. The rearrangement links TRBV29-1 to TRBJ2-5, with TRBD2 matching 10 bases. The CDR3 loop spans 15 amino acids. Germline V gene lookup returns CDR1 SQVTM and CDR2 ANQGSEA. J was trimmed by 5 bases and V by 3 bases; bases with no gene match: 9. The DNA for the CDR3 is TGCAGCGTTGATGGGCTAGCGGGGGCCGGGGAGACCCAGTACTTC. Residues: CSVDGLAGAGETQYF.

V gene TRBV20-1 combines with J gene TRBJ2-3; 12 bases match TRBD2. The J segment lost 4 bases and the V segment lost 6 bases, leaving 14 bases of the junction unmatched. Germline assignment: CDR1 DFQATT and CDR2 SNEGSKA (reference sequence). The CDR3 extends over 17 amino acids. The CDR3 reads CSAEEASGGAMADTQYF. CDR3 in DNA: TGCAGTGCCGAAGAGGCTAGCGGGGGGGCAATGGCAGATACGCAGTATTTT.

This sequence joins TRBV6-5 and TRBJ2-1; 10 nucleotides match TRBD2. Trimming took 2 bases from V and 9 from J; bases not matched to a gene: 16. CDR1 is MNHEY, CDR2 SVGAGI, per germline. The CDR3 consists of 18 residues. CDR3 sequence: CASSYHRATSGPPFEQFF. The CDR3 nucleotides are TGTGCCAGCAGTTACCATCGAGCGACTAGCGGGCCTCCTTTTGAGCAGTTCTTC.

The rearrangement uses TRBV13 and TRBJ2-7; 10 positions agree with TRBD1. In germline, CDR1 is PRHDT, CDR2 FYEKMQ (reference sequence). The CDR3 extends over 18 amino acids. J gave up 2 bases and V 4 bases, and 14 bases lay outside the gene matches. Here the CDR3 DNA reads TGTGCCAGCAGCTCCAATGGGGGGGGACAGGGGACGCCCTACGAGCAGTACTTC. Protein sequence: CASSSNGGGQGTPYEQYF.

The chain joins TRBV7-9 to TRBJ2-1; a weak D match, TRBD1 (7 bases). CDR3 length: 12 residues. Trimming took 3 bases from V and 10 from J, leaving 10 bases between them. The V gene's germline CDR1 is SEHNR and CDR2 FQNEAQ (reference sequence). The CDR3 loop reads CASSFRGVEQFF. DNA for the CDR3: TGTGCCAGCAGCTTCAGGGGGGTCGAGCAGTTCTTC.

This clonotype was recorded a few times. The chain is built from TRBV7-6 and TRBJ2-7; D perhaps matches TRBD2 (5 bases). The V gene's germline CDR1 is SGHVS and CDR2 FNYEAQ. The CDR3 is 14 amino acids. Trimming took off 5 bases at V and 5 bases at J, with 16 bases between the two ends. For the CDR3, the DNA is TGTGCCAGCAGCCCGGGAAAGGGAGTCCACGAGCAGTACTTC. It encodes CASSPGKGVHEQYF.

In this sample, this clonotype turned up once. This rearrangement joins TRBV5-5 to TRBJ2-7; D gene ambiguous. The CDR3 length is 15 residues. In germline, CDR1 is SGHKS, CDR2 YYEKEE (reference sequence). Trimming cost V 0 bases and J 0 bases, with 10 bases left between them. The CDR3: CASSLGGSYSYEQYF. The DNA for the CDR3 is TGTGCCAGCAGCTTGGGCGGCAGCTACTCCTACGAGCAGTACTTC.

V usage is TRBV5-1 and J usage is TRBJ2-5; TRBD2 agrees at 8 bases. This CDR3 is 15 amino acids long. Per germline, CDR1 SGHRS and CDR2 YFSETQ. Trimming at V came to 7 bases and at J to 2 bases, leaving 10 bases not matched to a gene. The CDR3 spells CASGSGRGVQETQYF. CDR3 nucleotides: TGCGCCAGCGGCTCCGGGCGGGGGGTTCAAGAGACCCAGTACTTC. The full variable domain, in which reference TRBV5-1 and TRBJ2-5 provide the parts outside the CDR3, is KAGVTQTPRYLIKTRGQQVTLSCSPISGHRSVSWYQQTPGQGLQFLFEYFSETQRNKGNFPGRFSGRQFSNSRSEMNVSTLELGDSALYLCASGSGRGVQETQYFGPGTRLLVL.

The chain carries TRBV29-1 and TRBJ2-7; D not certain. Germline V gives CDR1 SQVTM, CDR2 ANQGSEA. The CDR3 sequence is 11 residues long. Trimming took off 7 bases at V and 3 bases at J, with 10 bases between the two ends. The CDR3 DNA is TGCAGCGGGAAGGACGGCTACGAGCAGTACTTC. It translates to CSGKDGYEQYF.

This clonotype was counted between two and nine times. In DNA, the CDR3 is TGTGCCACCTCGGAGCGGGGGCTTATGGGGGAGACCCAGTACTTC. Its translation: CATSERGLMGETQYF. The chain joins TRBV15 to TRBJ2-5; 8 nucleotides match TRBD2. The CDR3 runs 15 residues. The junction had 13 bases not matched to a gene; V was cut back by 8 bases and J by 5 bases. The germline V gene has CDR1 LNHNV and CDR2 YYDKDF (reference sequence).

This clonotype was seen a handful of times. The rearrangement links TRBV7-6 to TRBJ2-2; TRBD2 matches 16 bases. With 5 bases clipped from V and 2 bases from J, the junction kept 8 bases outside the gene matches. In germline, CDR1 is SGHVS, CDR2 FNYEAQ. The length of the CDR3 is 19 residues. DNA of the CDR3: TGTGCCAGCAGCCCGGGACTAGCGGGGGGGTTCGTAAACACCGGGGAGCTGTTTTTT. Protein: CASSPGLAGGFVNTGELFF.

This clonotype was observed a few times. V and J are TRBV15 and TRBJ2-1; 9 bases are shared with TRBD2. The germline gives CDR1 LNHNV, CDR2 YYDKDF (reference sequence). This CDR3 is built from 16 residues. V was clipped by 0 bases and J by 7 bases; unmatched bases: 7. Here the CDR3 reads CATSRDLAGGWNEQFF. DNA for the CDR3: TGTGCCACCAGCAGAGATTTGGCGGGGGGGTGGAATGAGCAGTTCTTC.

In this sample, this clonotype turned up a few times. V is TRBV6-1 and J is TRBJ2-1; perhaps TRBD1 as D (6 bases). This CDR3 has 15 residues. The V gene lost 3 bases and the J gene lost 8 bases, with 17 bases spanning the gap. CDR1 is MNHNS and CDR2 is SASEGT in the germline V gene. CDR3 sequence: CASSETGPRWDEQFF. The CDR3 DNA sequence: TGTGCCAGCAGTGAGACAGGACCCCGCTGGGATGAGCAGTTCTTC.

This clonotype was detected only a few times. The rearrangement joins TRBV2 to TRBJ2-1; TRBD1 aligns across 9 bases. The CDR3 extends over 15 amino acids. Germline loops: CDR1 SNHLY, CDR2 FYNNEI. Unmatched junction bases numbered 10, after V lost 6 bases and J lost 7 bases. The CDR3 nucleotides read TGTGCCAGCAGCGCGGACAGGGGTCTGGGAAATGAGCAGTTCTTC. Its protein product is CASSADRGLGNEQFF.

The rearrangement joins TRBV7-9 to TRBJ1-1, with a weak D call TRBD1 (6 bases). The CDR3 runs 14 residues. V lost 4 bases to trimming and J lost 4 bases, with 13 bases between them. Germline V gene sequence: CDR1 SEHNR, CDR2 FQNEAQ (reference sequence). The chain's CDR3 is CASSSRDKSTEAFF. CDR3 bases: TGTGCCAGCAGCTCCCGGGACAAAAGCACTGAAGCTTTCTTT.

V and J are TRBV7-2 and TRBJ2-2, with D tentatively TRBD1 (5 bases). The CDR3 length is 17 residues. In germline, CDR1 is SGHTA, CDR2 FQGNSA. Trimming left V 1 base short and J 0 bases short, with 12 bases between. The CDR3 DNA reads as TGTGCCAGCAGCTTAGTCCCCGCAGGGACGAACACCGGGGAGCTGTTTTTT. It codes for CASSLVPAGTNTGELFF. The full variable domain, in which reference TRBV7-2 and TRBJ2-2 provide the parts outside the CDR3, is GAGVSQSPSNKVTEKGKDVELRCDPISGHTALYWYRQSLGQGLEFLIYFQGNSAPDKSGLPSDRFSAERTGGSVSTLTIQRTQQEDSAVYLCASSLVPAGTNTGELFFGEGSRLTVL.

The V gene is TRBV7-2, the J gene TRBJ2-1; 11 nucleotides align to TRBD2. Germline V gene sequence: CDR1 SGHTA, CDR2 FQGNSA. The J segment lost 6 bases and the V segment lost 2 bases, leaving 3 bases of the junction unmatched. The CDR3 sequence is 15 residues long. CDR3 region: CASSLIAGGLNEQFF. CDR3 nucleotides: TGTGCCAGCAGCTTAATAGCGGGGGGGCTCAATGAGCAGTTCTTC.

This chain uses TRBV28 with TRBJ2-7; D possibly matches TRBD1 or TRBD2 (6 bases each). Germline CDR1 and CDR2: MDHEN and SYDVKM. The CDR3 is 15 amino acids. V shed 1 base and J shed 5 bases, with 15 bases lying between them. The CDR3 bases are TGTGCCAGCAGTTTATTATTAGGGGGGATCCACGAGCAGTACTTC. Protein sequence: CASSLLLGGIHEQYF.

This clonotype showed up just a few times. V usage is TRBV5-1 and J usage is TRBJ2-7; D not resolved. V was cut by 4 bases and J by 0 bases, with 14 bases left in between. This CDR3 spans 15 amino acids. The germline V gene has CDR1 SGHRS and CDR2 YFSETQ. CDR3: CASSRSADRSYEQYF. The CDR3 nucleotides are TGCGCCAGCAGCCGGAGCGCCGACCGCTCCTACGAGCAGTACTTC.

The chain links TRBV4-1 to TRBJ1-1, with D possibly matching TRBD1 (6 bases). The CDR3 totals 15 residues. The germline V gene has CDR1 MGHRA and CDR2 YSYEKL. V shed 4 bases and J shed 3 bases, with 15 bases lying between them. DNA of the CDR3: TGCGCCAGCAGCCCCATAGGTACAGGGCACACTGAAGCTTTCTTT. This sequence encodes CASSPIGTGHTEAFF.

This clonotype has a handful of counts. The J gene is TRBJ2-2, the V gene TRBV10-3, with 12 bases lining up with TRBD2. J lost 2 bases, V lost 6 bases, and 7 bases had no gene match. The CDR3 length is 17 residues. The germline CDR1 and CDR2 sequences are ENHRY and SYGVKD. The CDR3 DNA follows: TGTGCCATCAGAGAGCTAGCGGGGGGGCCTAACACCGGGGAGCTGTTTTTT. Its protein product is CAIRELAGGPNTGELFF.

The table lists this clonotype with a few counts. The gene calls are TRBV7-6 and TRBJ1-1; D not resolved. V lost 0 bases, J lost 4 bases, and 9 bases lay in between. Looked up from germline, CDR1 is SGHVS and CDR2 is FNYEAQ. The CDR3 consists of 14 residues. The CDR3 nucleotides are TGTGCCAGCAGCTTAGCTCCGGAGACCACTGAAGCTTTCTTT. Its protein is CASSLAPETTEAFF.

V usage is TRBV6-6 and J usage is TRBJ2-3; D is unclear. The CDR3 has 13 amino acids. The germline V gene has CDR1 MNHNY and CDR2 SVGAGI (reference sequence). With 4 bases removed from V and 6 bases from J, the gap between germline ends came to 11 bases. CDR3: CASSLTAADTQYF. The DNA of the CDR3 is TGTGCCAGCAGTTTGACCGCGGCGGATACGCAGTATTTT.

This clonotype has a count of ten or more. The genes are TRBV7-6 and TRBJ1-1; a possible D gene is TRBD1 (6 bases). V shed 2 bases and J shed 0 bases, with 22 bases lying between them. The V gene's germline CDR1 is SGHVS and CDR2 FNYEAQ. This CDR3 contains 19 residues. The CDR3 DNA sequence: TGTGCCAGCAGCTTATCTCGACGAACCGGACAGTTTGTGAACACTGAAGCTTTCTTT. Its translation is CASSLSRRTGQFVNTEAFF.

This clonotype was seen a few times. J is TRBJ2-3 and V is TRBV5-6, with TRBD1 as a possible D gene (5 bases). V shed 6 bases and J shed 0 bases, with 11 bases lying between them. Germline loops: CDR1 SGHDT, CDR2 YYEEEE. There are 14 residues in the CDR3. The CDR3 spells CASKRGSSTDTQYF. CDR3 sequence (DNA): TGTGCCAGCAAAAGGGGCTCGAGCACAGATACGCAGTATTTT.

The V call is TRBV12-3 or TRBV12-4, the J call TRBJ2-5, with 7 bases fitting TRBD2. The junction had 14 bases not matched to a gene; V was cut back by 4 bases and J by 3 bases. The CDR3 is 17 amino acids. Here the CDR3 reads CASSSGGGVFNKETQYF. CDR3 sequence (DNA): TGTGCCAGCAGTTCGGGGGGAGGGGTCTTTAACAAAGAGACCCAGTACTTC.

This clonotype was seen more than once but under ten times. The gene calls are TRBV27 and TRBJ2-2, with TRBD1 matching over 7 bases. V shed 6 bases and J 0 bases; nucleotides not matched to a gene: 13. This CDR3 contains 18 residues. Germline V gene lookup returns CDR1 MNHEY and CDR2 SMNVEV (reference sequence). In DNA form, the CDR3 reads TGTGCCAGCAGAGATCTCAAGCCGGGACAGTCGAACACCGGGGAGCTGTTTTTT. It is translated as CASRDLKPGQSNTGELFF.